The clone carrying this TCR beta chain was detected a few times. Its antigen is currently unknown. The source of the sample is a study of vaccination effects on CD4 cells after COVID-19. The table came from immunoSEQ multiplex PCR; TCRdb's copy has only in-frame clones and leaves some out. The sample carries tens of thousands of clones, around 74% recorded once. Antigen-specific CD4+ T cells were expanded (with viral peptide pools) by the ViraFEST assay ahead of sequencing. CD4+ T cells were isolated after around 10 days of culture. PCR showed that the person got SARS-CoV-2 infection at some point between March and December 2020. The germline V gene has CDR1 LGHNA and CDR2 YNFKEQ. Unmatched junction bases numbered 5, after V lost 5 bases and J lost 1 base. This CDR3 comprises 16 residues.

The chain has TRBV4-2 and TRBJ2-5, with TRBD2 matching over 12 bases. The sequencing here drew on CD4+ T cells from PBMCs cultured with a peptide pool, taken before COVID-19 vaccination. The receptor was derived from a human donor who had a prior SARS-CoV-2 infection. The CDR3 region is CASSKTSGRPQETQYF. DNA of the CDR3: TGTGCCAGCAGCAAGACTAGCGGGAGACCCCAAGAGACCCAGTACTTC.